The 15 T cell receptor beta chains listed next were all sequenced from one sample in a study of PD-1 blockade in mismatch repair-deficient tumors. TCRdb's copy holds only in-frame clones and misses some; the assay was immunoSEQ multiplex PCR. Of 80,000 to 130,000 clones detected, 82% appear once; the ten largest clones hold 6.3%. The specimen comprised peripheral blood, sampled roughly 35 weeks after starting pembrolizumab. The receptors come from an adult with mismatch repair-deficient cancer.

This clone was recorded once. The rearrangement uses TRBV7-3 and TRBJ2-2; D might be TRBD2 (5 bases). Germline CDR1 is SGHTA and CDR2 is FQGTGA. V dropped 10 bases and J dropped 0 bases, with 12 bases sitting between them. The CDR3 runs 14 residues. The CDR3 sequence is CATKREPNTGELFF. As DNA, the CDR3 is TGTGCCACTAAACGGGAACCGAACACCGGGGAGCTGTTTTTT.

This sequence joins TRBV5-5 and TRBJ2-1; TRBD2 aligns across 7 bases. The length of the CDR3 is 16 residues. V trimming: 2 bases; J trimming: 7 bases; junction bases outside the gene matches: 12. Germline V CDR1 and CDR2: SGHKS, YYEKEE (reference sequence). CDR3 in amino acids: CASSFYAGVRNNEQFF. The CDR3 nucleotides read TGTGCCAGCAGCTTTTATGCGGGAGTGAGGAATAATGAGCAGTTCTTC. The complete variable domain, with remaining parts taken from reference TRBV5-5 and TRBJ2-1, reads DAGVTQSPTHLIKTRGQQVTLRCSPISGHKSVSWYQQVLGQGPQFIFQYYEKEERGRGNFPDRFSARQFPNYSSELNVNALLLGDSALYLCASSFYAGVRNNEQFFGPGTRLTVL.

The chain carries TRBV5-1 and TRBJ2-7; 10 nucleotides align to TRBD1. Looked up from germline, CDR1 is SGHRS and CDR2 is YFSETQ. V shed 0 bases and J 6 bases; nucleotides not matched to a gene: 3. This CDR3 contains 14 residues. CDR3 coding DNA: TGCGCCAGCAGCTTGGGGACAGGGGGACTCGAGCAGTACTTC. This encodes CASSLGTGGLEQYF.

The J gene is TRBJ1-1, the V gene TRBV7-3; TRBD1 aligns across 7 bases. Germline trimming cut 3 bases from V and 6 bases from J; bases unmatched to any gene: 19. Germline V CDR1 and CDR2: SGHTA, FQGTGA. The CDR3 length is 18 residues. This CDR3 is CASSFRLTGSITSAEAFF. As DNA, the CDR3 is TGTGCCAGCAGCTTCCGATTGACAGGGTCTATCACAAGCGCTGAAGCTTTCTTT.

The rearrangement uses TRBV7-9 and TRBJ2-1; weak D call: TRBD2 (6 bases). Germline V CDR1 and CDR2: SEHNR, FQNEAQ (reference sequence). This CDR3 has 15 residues. V shed 2 bases and J shed 0 bases, with 8 bases lying between them. CDR3 sequence: CASSLRGSSYNEQFF. The CDR3 DNA reads as TGTGCCAGCAGCTTACGGGGGAGCTCCTACAATGAGCAGTTCTTC.

The chain employs TRBV7-2 and TRBJ2-3, with 12 bases lining up with TRBD2. Germline V gene sequence: CDR1 SGHTA, CDR2 FQGNSA. J lost 14 bases, V lost 1 base, and 7 bases had no gene match. This CDR3 contains 14 residues. The CDR3 is CASSLEASGRAPYF. The CDR3 region has the DNA TGTGCCAGCAGCTTAGAGGCTAGCGGGAGGGCCCCGTATTTT.

The chain uses TRBV28 and TRBJ1-1, with D uncertain. The CDR3 extends over 16 amino acids. Germline V gene data show CDR1 as MDHEN and CDR2 as SYDVKM. Trimming took off 7 bases at V and 0 bases at J, with 18 bases between the two ends. The CDR3 region has the DNA TGTGCCAGCAAGTTAGGTGGGGTCGCGGTGAACACTGAAGCTTTCTTT. Amino acids: CASKLGGVAVNTEAFF.

The rearrangement uses TRBV6-1 and TRBJ1-1; D not resolved. The CDR3 totals 15 residues. Germline V CDR1 and CDR2: MNHNS, SASEGT. The V gene lost 7 bases and the J gene lost 3 bases, with 18 bases spanning the gap. The DNA of the CDR3 is TGTGCCAGCACCAATGGATGGGGAGGAGACACTGAAGCTTTCTTT. This sequence encodes CASTNGWGGDTEAFF.

The chain links TRBV15 to TRBJ2-7; D may be TRBD2 (5 bases). CDR1 and CDR2 from the germline V gene are LNHNV and YYDKDF (reference sequence). CDR3 length: 14 residues. V lost 1 base and J lost 3, with 10 bases in between. The CDR3 region is CATSRVTGNYEQYF. In DNA form, the CDR3 reads TGTGCCACCAGCAGAGTCACGGGAAACTACGAGCAGTACTTC.

The chain has TRBV27 and TRBJ1-4; D is unclear. The CDR3 runs to 15 residues. The germline V gene encodes CDR1 MNHEY and CDR2 SMNVEV (reference sequence). V was shortened by 1 base and J by 6 bases, with 12 bases between the two germline ends. Written as DNA, the CDR3 is TGTGCCAGCAGTTTATTTGGGAGGTGGGATGAAAAACTGTTTTTT. Translating it yields CASSLFGRWDEKLFF.

The gene calls are TRBV19 and TRBJ2-3, with TRBD2 matching 12 bases. Germline CDR1 is LNHDA and CDR2 is SQIVND (reference sequence). V lost 4 bases to trimming and J lost 8 bases; unmatched junction nucleotides: 13. This CDR3 has 17 amino acids. In DNA form, the CDR3 reads TGTGCCAGTAGTACGGTCGCTAGCGGGAGGGCGGGGGGTACGCAGTATTTT. Amino acids: CASSTVASGRAGGTQYF.

Here the CDR3 reads CASTSIGANVLTF. The CDR3 DNA reads as TGTGCCAGCACTTCAATTGGGGCCAACGTCCTGACTTTC. The chain recombines TRBV7-9 with TRBJ2-6, with D uncertain. Trimming removed 7 bases from V and 3 bases from J, with 7 bases in between. From germline, CDR1 is SEHNR and CDR2 FQNEAQ (reference sequence). CDR3 length: 13 residues.

In its sample, this clone was seen once. The rearrangement joins TRBV7-9 to TRBJ2-3, with 8 bases aligning to TRBD2. J was trimmed by 2 bases and V by 5 bases; bases with no gene match: 12. Per the germline V gene, CDR1 is SEHNR and CDR2 is FQNEAQ (reference sequence). The CDR3 contains 17 residues. This CDR3 is CASSANLAGTITDTQYF. Written as DNA, the CDR3 is TGTGCCAGCAGCGCCAACTTAGCGGGAACAATCACAGATACGCAGTATTTT.

This clone was recorded only once. The genes are TRBV5-8 and TRBJ1-5; 7 bases are shared with TRBD1. Germline assignment: CDR1 SGHTS and CDR2 YDEGEE. This CDR3 comprises 14 residues. The V gene end was trimmed by 2 bases and the J gene end by 10 bases; junction bases not matched to a gene: 9. The CDR3 sequence is CASSFRGDISPQHF. The CDR3 DNA follows: TGTGCCAGCAGCTTCAGGGGGGATATTAGTCCCCAGCATTTT. The full variable domain, its missing parts supplied by reference TRBV5-8 and TRBJ1-5, is EAGVTQSPTHLIKTRGQQATLRCSPISGHTSVYWYQQALGLGLQFLLWYDEGEERNRGNFPPRFSGRQFPNYSSELNVNALELEDSALYLCASSFRGDISPQHFGDGTRLSIL.

The CDR3 DNA reads TGTGCCAGTAGTATAAGCAGGGGGGATGAAAAACTGTTTTTT. Residues: CASSISRGDEKLFF. The chain joins TRBV19 to TRBJ1-4; 7 nucleotides align to TRBD1. The CDR3 has 14 amino acids. V dropped 2 bases and J dropped 6; count of bases not matched to a gene: 3. CDR1 and CDR2 from the germline V gene are LNHDA and SQIVND (reference sequence). Complete variable domain (other parts from reference TRBV19 and TRBJ1-4): DGGITQSPKYLFRKEGQNVTLSCEQNLNHDAMYWYRQDPGQGLRLIYYSQIVNDFQKGDIAEGYSVSREKKESFPLTVTSAQKNPTAFYLCASSISRGDEKLFFGSGTQLSVL.